A single sample gave rise to the 10 T cell receptor beta chains below, sequenced in a study of blood T cell repertoires in COVID-19. The table came from immunoSEQ multiplex PCR; TCRdb's copy has only in-frame clones and leaves some out. This table has 250,000 to 300,000 clones, more than 70% appearing once. The sample comprised peripheral blood. These receptors came from a middle-aged woman who had recovered from COVID-19.

V usage is TRBV9 and J usage is TRBJ1-6, with D possibly TRBD1 on 5 matching bases. Germline CDR1 reads SGDLS; CDR2 reads YYNGEE. The CDR3 is made up of 15 amino acids. Trimming took 0 bases from V and 7 from J, leaving 11 bases between them. CDR3 sequence reads: CASSVATGANSPLHF. The CDR3, as DNA: TGTGCCAGCAGCGTAGCTACTGGGGCGAATTCACCCCTCCACTTT.

This chain links TRBV30 with TRBJ1-1; perhaps TRBD1 as D (5 bases). V shed 1 base and J shed 9 bases, with 15 bases lying between them. CDR3 size: 13 residues. Germline values: CDR1 GTSNPN, CDR2 SVGIG (reference sequence). CDR3 sequence: CAWSEWAGLKAFF. The CDR3 region has the DNA TGTGCCTGGAGTGAGTGGGCAGGGTTAAAAGCTTTCTTT.

The J gene is TRBJ1-1, the V gene TRBV18, with 10 bases identical to TRBD1. The CDR3 consists of 14 residues. V lost 3 bases, J lost 4 bases, and 2 bases stayed unmatched. Germline lookup yields CDR1 KGHSH and CDR2 LQKENI. The CDR3 DNA sequence: TGTGCCAGCTCACCCTGGACAGGGGGCACTGAAGCTTTCTTT. Encoded protein: CASSPWTGGTEAFF.

The CDR3 sequence: CASSDGWDEQYF. Written as DNA, the CDR3 is TGTGCCAGTAGCGACGGGTGGGACGAGCAGTACTTC. The chain combines TRBV19 with TRBJ2-7; no clear D gene. This CDR3 spans 12 amino acids. Germline CDR1 reads LNHDA; CDR2 reads SQIVND (reference sequence). Trimming removed 6 bases from V and 5 bases from J, with 11 bases in between.

The V gene is TRBV7-8, the J gene TRBJ1-1; 8 nucleotides match TRBD1. Germline V gives CDR1 SGHVS, CDR2 FQNEAQ. CDR3 length: 16 residues. V shed 0 bases and J 5 bases; nucleotides not matched to a gene: 8. CDR3 sequence reads: CASSLAGTGLSTEAFF. In DNA, the CDR3 is TGTGCCAGCAGCTTAGCGGGGACAGGCCTATCGACTGAAGCTTTCTTT.

This chain joins TRBV13 and TRBJ2-7; 8 positions match TRBD2. CDR1 and CDR2 from the germline V gene are PRHDT and FYEKMQ (reference sequence). V was pared by 2 bases and J by 0 bases, with 0 bases of the junction left unmatched. The CDR3 runs to 14 residues. CDR3 in DNA: TGTGCCAGCAGCTTACGGGGGGGCTCCTACGAGCAGTACTTC. Amino acids: CASSLRGGSYEQYF.

Only a few counts were recorded for this clone. This sequence joins TRBV7-8 and TRBJ1-2, with a possible D match to TRBD1 (5 bases). The V end lost 5 bases, the J end lost 4 bases, and 11 bases lay between the germline ends. This CDR3 has 13 amino acids. The V gene's germline CDR1 is SGHVS and CDR2 FQNEAQ. The CDR3 loop is CASSLGGSYGYTF. For the CDR3, the DNA is TGTGCCAGCAGCCTGGGGGGTTCCTATGGCTACACCTTC.

V is TRBV9 and J is TRBJ2-1, with D maybe TRBD1 (6 bases). Germline V gene lookup returns CDR1 SGDLS and CDR2 YYNGEE. V was shortened by 4 bases and J by 9 bases, with 14 bases between the two germline ends. The CDR3 consists of 13 residues. In nucleotides, the CDR3 is TGTGCCAGCAGCAAAGGGACATACCTTGAGCAGTTCTTC. Translation: CASSKGTYLEQFF.

This sequence joins TRBV19 and TRBJ2-5; 7 bases line up with TRBD1. CDR1 is LNHDA and CDR2 is SQIVND in the germline V gene (reference sequence). The V and J ends lost 5 bases and 3 bases, in that order; junction bases with no gene match: 9. The CDR3 extends over 15 amino acids. DNA of the CDR3: TGTGCCAGTAGTCCCAGGGGGACAGCCAAAGAGACCCAGTACTTC. Translation: CASSPRGTAKETQYF.

A word on this clone: Distinct nucleotide sequences in the sample also encode this CDR3. V usage is TRBV14 and J usage is TRBJ2-5, with TRBD1 as a possible D gene (6 bases). The V gene's germline CDR1 is SGHDN and CDR2 FVKESK. Trimming stripped 3 bases from V and 4 bases from J, with 9 bases between. The CDR3 runs to 13 residues. CDR3: CASSQGARETQYF. CDR3 nucleotide sequence: TGTGCCAGCAGCCAGGGGGCCCGAGAGACCCAGTACTTC.